Detailed here is one TCR beta chain. Its specificity is not known. The sample comes from a study of PD-1 blockade in classical Hodgkin lymphoma. Findings of the study overall: CD8+ TCR diversity did not rise significantly by C4D1, unlike CD4+. Patients who responded completely had about the same baseline diversity as newly diagnosed patients. Newly diagnosed patients were said to have less baseline TCR diversity than healthy donors did.

Each and every patient relapsed after autologous stem cell transplantation, and patients got differing brentuximab vedotin exposure. Patients had relapsed/refractory classical Hodgkin lymphoma with complete response, partial response or progressive disease as best response. Sequencing used immunoSEQ multiplex PCR; TCRdb keeps in-frame clones, though not all of them. This table holds 10,000 to 15,000 clones, 91% found once. In germline, CDR1 is LGHNA, CDR2 YNFKEQ. The CDR3 runs 15 residues. V lost 1 base and J 1 base, leaving 10 bases between the germline ends. The chain combines TRBV4-2 with TRBJ2-5; no firm D call. This TCR was recovered from a human donor with classical Hodgkin lymphoma. The sequences come from peripheral blood mononuclear cells (PBMCs), collected at baseline. This CDR3 is CASSQVGPAQETQYF. CDR3 DNA sequence: TGTGCCAGCAGCCAAGTAGGACCGGCCCAAGAGACCCAGTACTTC.